Below, one T cell receptor (beta chain) is given with its context. These data originate in a study of cytomegalovirus exposure and HLA in healthy donors. Use of 60 Vbeta and 13 Jbeta primers characterized the PCR. Only in-frame clones appear in the TCRdb table, and some are missing; sequencing was by immunoSEQ multiplex PCR. The sample comprises about 170,000 clones, about 72% of which are singletons, and under 2.5% rests with the top ten. The TCR originated in a human donor in good health. Sequencing was performed on PBMCs.

In nucleotides, the CDR3 is TGTGCCAGCAGCGTAGGTCCGGGGGGTGATTCCGGGGAGCTGTTTTTT. Protein product: CASSVGPGGDSGELFF. The chain couples TRBV9 to TRBJ2-2; 7 nucleotides agree with TRBD2. Germline V gene lookup returns CDR1 SGDLS and CDR2 YYNGEE. The CDR3 loop spans 16 amino acids. Unmatched junction bases numbered 8, after V lost 0 bases and J lost 6 bases.